Reported below is one TCR beta chain. Its antigen remains unknown. Method: immunoSEQ multiplex PCR; TCRdb's copy keeps in-frame clones and lacks some. The sample contains roughly 150,000 clones, roughly nine tenths of which appear only once. These data originate in a study of T cell responses to AZD1222 COVID-19 vaccine. The CDR3 loop spans 15 amino acids. V was clipped by 4 bases and J by 8 bases, with 17 bases between them. Germline-derived CDR1 and CDR2 are KGHSH and LQKENI. Study conclusions and caveats: The study identified only 6 or 7 AZD1222 recipients as seropositive at baseline. Along spike, vaccine-associated CD4 TCRs were found throughout, with dominance at 160-218 and 743-854. Clonal diversity may have been underestimated in mostly white British donors.

The material sequenced was peripheral blood, taken after recovery from COVID-19. This sequence joins TRBV18 and TRBJ1-4; a weak D match, TRBD1 (6 bases). The clonotype originates from an adult who had recovered from COVID-19. CDR3 bases: TGTGCCAGCTCACGGGGGACAATCAGTGGAGAAAAACTGTTTTTT. As protein: CASSRGTISGEKLFF. Variable domain in full (rest from reference TRBV18 and TRBJ1-4): NAGVMQNPRHLVRRRGQEARLRCSPMKGHSHVYWYRQLPEEGLKFMVYLQKENIIDESGMPKERFSAEFPKEGPSILRIQQVVRGDSAAYFCASSRGTISGEKLFFGSGTQLSVL.